This entry lists 18 T cell receptor beta chains sequenced from one sample in a study of T cell responses to AZD1222 COVID-19 vaccine. Libraries were prepared by immunoSEQ multiplex PCR; TCRdb keeps only in-frame clonotypes and omits some of them. The sample contains 55,000 to 85,000 clones, 80% to 85% of which appear only once. This sample comprised peripheral blood, obtained on day 0 of AZD1222 vaccination. The receptors were gathered from an adult in good health.

This clone was seen a single time. This chain joins TRBV5-1 and TRBJ2-3, with 9 nucleotides matching TRBD1. Germline lookup yields CDR1 SGHRS and CDR2 YFSETQ. CDR3 length equals 14 residues. The trim removed 2 bases at V and 5 bases at J, leaving 3 bases unmatched. CDR3 amino acids: CASSFTGGKDTQYF. The DNA for the CDR3 is TGCGCCAGCAGCTTTACAGGGGGCAAAGATACGCAGTATTTT.

The chain employs TRBV28 and TRBJ1-5; D is ambiguous. The CDR3 has 13 amino acids. CDR1 and CDR2 (germline): MDHEN, SYDVKM. Trimming pared 3 bases from V and 0 bases from J, leaving 3 bases between. The CDR3 DNA reads TGTGCCAGCAGTTTCCATAGCAATCAGCCCCAGCATTTT. Translation gives CASSFHSNQPQHF.

The chain couples TRBV3-1 (or the pseudogene TRBV3-2) to TRBJ2-1; TRBD2 matches 12 bases. The J segment lost 10 bases and the V segment lost 3 bases, leaving 16 bases of the junction unmatched. This CDR3 is 18 amino acids long. The germline gives CDR1 LGHDT, CDR2 YNNKEL (reference sequence). CDR3 coding DNA: TGTGCCAGCAGCCAGTTACTAGCGGGGGGCCCGCTTCCAGCGGAGCAGTTCTTC. Amino acid sequence: CASSQLLAGGPLPAEQFF.

The chain links TRBV10-2 to TRBJ1-5; perhaps TRBD1 as D (6 bases). This CDR3 comprises 15 residues. Germline CDR1 is WSHSY and CDR2 is SAAADI. Trimming took off 3 bases at V and 7 bases at J, with 16 bases between the two ends. The DNA of the CDR3 is TGCGCCAGCAGTGAACAACAGGGAGGAGAGCAGCCCCAGCATTTT. It specifies CASSEQQGGEQPQHF.

The rearrangement uses TRBV7-3 and TRBJ1-1; D call uncertain. V was trimmed by 5 bases and J by 7 bases, leaving 14 bases between them. This CDR3 is 13 amino acids long. Germline assignment: CDR1 SGHTA and CDR2 FQGTGA. The CDR3 loop is CASSPGRENEAFF. As DNA, the CDR3 is TGTGCCAGCAGCCCAGGTAGGGAGAATGAAGCTTTCTTT.

This chain joins TRBV9 and TRBJ2-2, with D uncertain. The germline gives CDR1 SGDLS, CDR2 YYNGEE. The V end lost 0 bases, the J end lost 6 bases, and 3 bases lay between the germline ends. The CDR3 is made up of 12 amino acids. Here the CDR3 reads CASSVGSGELFF. The CDR3 DNA reads TGTGCCAGCAGCGTAGGTTCCGGGGAGCTGTTTTTT.

DNA for the CDR3: TGTGCCAGCAGCCAAGACCCCGGGTATGGGACAGATACGCAGTATTTT. It translates to CASSQDPGYGTDTQYF. The rearrangement uses TRBV4-2 and TRBJ2-3, with unresolved D. In germline, CDR1 is LGHNA, CDR2 YNFKEQ. The CDR3 has 16 residues. Deletions cut 0 bases from V and 3 bases from J, with 13 bases between.

This chain links TRBV6-5 with TRBJ1-1, with a possible D match to TRBD1 (5 bases). The CDR3 is 14 amino acids. Trimming pared 6 bases from V and 1 base from J, leaving 12 bases between. From germline, CDR1 is MNHEY and CDR2 SVGAGI. This CDR3 reads CASSEPGGNTEAFF. The CDR3 region has the DNA TGTGCCAGCAGCGAGCCGGGGGGGAACACTGAAGCTTTCTTT.

The chain has TRBV2 and TRBJ2-1, with 8 positions matching TRBD1. From germline, CDR1 is SNHLY and CDR2 FYNNEI. The V segment lost 0 bases and the J segment 7 bases; nucleotides outside the gene matches: 5. This CDR3 region has 15 residues. The CDR3 nucleotides read TGTGCCAGCAGTGAAGCCCAGGGGGCAAAGAATGAGCAGTTCTTC. This gives the protein CASSEAQGAKNEQFF.

The chain joins TRBV5-1 to TRBJ1-1; D gene ambiguous. This CDR3 contains 14 residues. The V end lost 0 bases, the J end lost 7 bases, and 13 bases lay between the germline ends. The V gene's germline CDR1 is SGHRS and CDR2 YFSETQ. DNA of the CDR3: TGCGCCAGCAGCTTGGGCGCGACCGCTGGTGAAGCTTTCTTT. As protein: CASSLGATAGEAFF.

This chain links TRBV5-6 with TRBJ2-7; D may be TRBD1 (6 bases). Per the germline V gene, CDR1 is SGHDT and CDR2 is YYEEEE. The CDR3 is made up of 13 amino acids. V dropped 4 bases and J dropped 2 bases, with 10 bases sitting between them. The CDR3 DNA follows: TGTGCCAGCAGCCCCGGACAGACCTACGAGCAGTACTTC. Amino acids: CASSPGQTYEQYF. The full variable domain, completed using reference TRBV5-6 and TRBJ2-7, is DAGVTQSPTHLIKTRGQQVTLRCSPKSGHDTVSWYQQALGQGPQFIFQYYEEEERQRGNFPDRFSGHQFPNYSSELNVNALLLGDSALYLCASSPGQTYEQYFGPGTRLTVT.

The gene calls are TRBV6-2 or TRBV6-3 and TRBJ2-5, with D maybe TRBD2 (7 bases). V was trimmed by 0 bases and J by 2 bases, leaving 16 bases between them. The CDR3 has 17 residues. Germline lookup yields CDR1 MNHEY and CDR2 SVGEGT. The CDR3 protein is CASSYSGGADQQETQYF. The CDR3 coding sequence is TGTGCCAGCAGTTACTCGGGGGGGGCTGACCAACAAGAGACCCAGTACTTC.

The J gene is TRBJ2-5, the V gene TRBV12-3 or TRBV12-4; no reliable D call. V lost 5 bases and J 12 bases, leaving 13 bases between the germline ends. The CDR3 has 11 amino acids. DNA of the CDR3: TGTGCCAGCAGTCGCAGCAGCTATAAGTACTTC. This gives the protein CASSRSSYKYF.

The V and J genes are TRBV30 and TRBJ1-1; D ambiguous. Germline V gene lookup returns CDR1 GTSNPN and CDR2 SVGIG (reference sequence). Trimming cost V 4 bases and J 0 bases, with 15 bases left between them. This CDR3 spans 15 amino acids. CDR3 bases: TGTGCCTGGACCCTTTTCGAGGCCTTGAACACTGAAGCTTTCTTT. Amino acid sequence: CAWTLFEALNTEAFF.

The chain joins TRBV29-1 to TRBJ2-2, with 12 bases lining up with TRBD2. Germline CDR1 SQVTM, CDR2 ANQGSEA. CDR3 length equals 17 residues. Trimming took 7 bases from V and 5 from J; bases not matched to a gene: 14. CDR3: CSAVLTSGGRLTGELFF. Here the CDR3 DNA reads TGCAGCGCTGTCTTGACTAGCGGGGGCCGATTGACCGGGGAGCTGTTTTTT.

The chain employs TRBV18 and TRBJ1-2, with D unresolved. This CDR3 region has 13 residues. Germline lookup yields CDR1 KGHSH and CDR2 LQKENI. The V end was cut by 1 base, the J end by 3 bases, with 6 bases between. CDR3 loop: CASSPREDYGYTF. The CDR3 bases are TGTGCCAGCTCACCACGGGAAGACTATGGCTACACCTTC.

This clone was observed once. This rearrangement joins TRBV4-1 to TRBJ2-7, with a possible D match to TRBD1 (6 bases). The CDR3 totals 15 residues. Trimming left V 0 bases short and J 2 bases short, with 11 bases between. CDR1 MGHRA and CDR2 YSYEKL come from the germline V gene. The CDR3 DNA reads as TGCGCCAGCAGCCAAGAGACAGGCCGCCCCTACGAGCAGTACTTC. Its protein product is CASSQETGRPYEQYF.

V and J are TRBV9 and TRBJ1-1; D remains ambiguous. The length of the CDR3 is 13 residues. Germline loops: CDR1 SGDLS, CDR2 YYNGEE. V was trimmed by 0 bases and J by 8 bases, leaving 11 bases between them. For the CDR3, the DNA is TGTGCCAGCAGCGTAGCTGGGTATACCGAAGCTTTCTTT. Translated, it gives CASSVAGYTEAFF.